Shown below are 30 T cell receptor beta chains from a single sample sequenced in a study of cytomegalovirus exposure and HLA in healthy donors. PCR involved 60 Vbeta and 13 Jbeta primers. The table came from immunoSEQ multiplex PCR; TCRdb's copy has only in-frame clones and leaves some out. The data hold around 200,000 clones, with around 80% observed a single time. Material: PBMCs. The receptors were gathered from a girl aged 2 to 9 in good health and CMV-seropositive.

This clone was detected a few times. CDR3: CASRQGFITEAFF. Here the CDR3 DNA reads TGTGCCAGCCGACAGGGGTTCATCACTGAAGCTTTCTTT. This chain links TRBV6-5 with TRBJ1-1, with 8 bases lining up with TRBD1. Losses at the gene ends were 8 bases for V and 4 bases for J; bases not matched to a gene: 6. Germline assignment: CDR1 MNHEY and CDR2 SVGAGI. The CDR3 has 13 amino acids.

V is TRBV4-1 and J is TRBJ1-6, with 9 bases identical to TRBD1. Per germline, CDR1 MGHRA and CDR2 YSYEKL. CDR3 length: 14 amino acids. After removal of 6 bases from V and 9 bases from J, the junction contained 6 bases not matched to a gene. The CDR3, as DNA: TGCGCCAGCAGTCGCACAGGGGGCGGTTCACCCCTCCACTTT. It translates to CASSRTGGGSPLHF.

CDR3 sequence reads: CASILQQGRGEKLFF. As DNA, the CDR3 is TGTGCCAGCATTTTACAGCAGGGGAGAGGCGAAAAACTGTTTTTT. The J gene is TRBJ1-4, the V gene TRBV6-6; a weak D match, TRBD1 (6 bases). Trimming took off 7 bases at V and 8 bases at J, with 20 bases between the two ends. Germline values: CDR1 MNHNY, CDR2 SVGAGI (reference sequence). The CDR3 contains 15 residues.

This chain joins TRBV5-4 and TRBJ2-5, with 8 bases that match TRBD2. V shed 4 bases, J shed 11 bases, and the junction held 4 bases outside the gene matches. The CDR3 is 11 amino acids. Germline V gene lookup returns CDR1 SGHNT and CDR2 YYREEE (reference sequence). The CDR3 loop is CASSAAGEQYF. Written as DNA, the CDR3 is TGTGCCAGCAGCGCAGCGGGGGAGCAGTACTTC. The complete variable domain, with remaining parts taken from reference TRBV5-4 and TRBJ2-5, reads ETGVTQSPTHLIKTRGQQVTLRCSSQSGHNTVSWYQQALGQGPQFIFQYYREEENGRGNFPPRFSGLQFPNYSSELNVNALELDDSALYLCASSAAGEQYFGPGTRLLVL.

The chain links TRBV28 to TRBJ2-5, with D possibly TRBD1 on 7 matching bases. The J call may be incorrect, as the DNA end agrees better with TRBJ2-7. Germline assignment: CDR1 MDHEN and CDR2 SYDVKM. The CDR3 runs to 13 residues. CDR3 sequence: CASRTGAGYEQYF. The CDR3 DNA is TGTGCCAGCAGAACAGGGGCGGGGTACGAGCAGTACTTC.

The CDR3 here is CASSLTLSSYNEQFF. The CDR3 DNA reads as TGTGCCAGCAGTCTAACTTTAAGCTCCTACAATGAGCAGTTCTTC. The chain has TRBV6-5 and TRBJ2-1; no firm D call. The ends were cut back, 5 bases at V and 0 bases at J, with 11 bases in the middle. The germline V gene encodes CDR1 MNHEY and CDR2 SVGAGI. This CDR3 is built from 15 residues.

The V call is TRBV7-9, the J call TRBJ1-1; D is unclear. The CDR3 sequence is 14 residues long. V was cut by 6 bases and J by 2 bases, with 13 bases left in between. The germline V gene encodes CDR1 SEHNR and CDR2 FQNEAQ (reference sequence). In DNA, the CDR3 is TGTGCCAGCAGAGAGACTGCGGCAAACACTGAAGCTTTCTTT. Encoded protein: CASRETAANTEAFF.

The V gene is TRBV30, the J gene TRBJ1-2; unclear D gene. V dropped 8 bases and J dropped 2 bases, with 9 bases sitting between them. The CDR3 spans 11 residues. Per the germline V gene, CDR1 is GTSNPN and CDR2 is SVGIG (reference sequence). The CDR3 sequence: CAQEENYGYTF. The CDR3 DNA sequence: TGTGCCCAGGAGGAGAACTATGGCTACACCTTC.

The J gene is TRBJ1-2, the V gene TRBV7-8; TRBD1 is a possible D gene (6 bases). V lost 6 bases and J lost 3, with 14 bases in between. The CDR3 is 14 amino acids. CDR1 is SGHVS, CDR2 FQNEAQ, per germline. The CDR3 nucleotides are TGTGCCAGCAGTCTACGGGACACCTACTATGGCTACACCTTC. Translating it yields CASSLRDTYYGYTF.

This clone was detected a few times. The CDR3 DNA sequence: TGTGCCAGCAGCCAAGAGCGCCCGGGGACAAATCAGCCCCAGCATTTT. Its translation: CASSQERPGTNQPQHF. The chain combines TRBV4-2 with TRBJ1-5, with a possible D match to TRBD1 (6 bases). V shed 0 bases and J shed 4 bases, with 13 bases lying between them. The CDR3 has 16 amino acids. Germline V lookup: CDR1 LGHNA, CDR2 YNFKEQ.

J is TRBJ2-1 and V is TRBV14; D uncertain. The CDR3 spans 13 residues. The germline gives CDR1 SGHDN, CDR2 FVKESK. V was clipped by 4 bases and J by 5 bases, with 9 bases between them. CDR3 sequence: CASSPRLNNEQFF. The CDR3 DNA follows: TGTGCCAGCAGCCCCCGACTCAACAATGAGCAGTTCTTC.

In its sample, this clone was seen once. The chain combines TRBV30 with TRBJ1-5, with 12 nucleotides matching TRBD1. This CDR3 region has 14 residues. Germline V lookup: CDR1 GTSNPN, CDR2 SVGIG (reference sequence). The ends lost 1 base at V and 6 bases at J; junction bases unmatched: 1. CDR3 bases: TGTGCCTGGAGTGGGGGACAGGGGGCTCAGCCCCAGCATTTT. Its translation: CAWSGGQGAQPQHF.

This rearrangement joins TRBV5-1 to TRBJ1-1; no reliable D call. CDR1 and CDR2 from the germline V gene are SGHRS and YFSETQ. The CDR3 consists of 14 residues. Trimming removed 4 bases from V and 6 bases from J, with 16 bases in between. The CDR3 sequence is CASSAGRGNSEAFF. As DNA, the CDR3 is TGCGCCAGCAGCGCTGGTCGGGGAAACTCTGAAGCTTTCTTT. Full variable domain (outside the CDR3, taken from reference TRBV5-1 and TRBJ1-1): KAGVTQTPRYLIKTRGQQVTLSCSPISGHRSVSWYQQTPGQGLQFLFEYFSETQRNKGNFPGRFSGRQFSNSRSEMNVSTLELGDSALYLCASSAGRGNSEAFFGQGTRLTVV.

This clone occurred once. The CDR3 DNA reads TGTGCCAGCAGCAAAGATCGGGCGGGCCAATGGGTTGTCGAGCAGTACTTC. This gives the protein CASSKDRAGQWVVEQYF. V usage is TRBV21-1 and J usage is TRBJ2-7; TRBD2 is taken as the D call from the table, unchecked against the DNA. TRBV21-1 is a documented pseudogene. The CDR3 consists of 17 residues.

The chain carries TRBV5-6 and TRBJ2-3, with 7 positions matching TRBD2. The CDR3 contains 15 residues. Germline V gene lookup returns CDR1 SGHDT and CDR2 YYEEEE. V lost 4 bases, J lost 2 bases, and 7 bases stayed unmatched. CDR3 residues: CASSGQGGDTDTQYF. The CDR3 DNA follows: TGTGCCAGCAGCGGCCAGGGAGGGGACACAGATACGCAGTATTTT.

V gene TRBV12-5 combines with J gene TRBJ2-3; D might be TRBD2 (5 bases). Trimming shortened V by 3 bases and J by 3 bases, and 10 bases separated the two germline ends. There are 14 residues in the CDR3. The germline gives CDR1 LGHNT, CDR2 FRNRAP. CDR3 sequence reads: CASGLRGPTDTQYF. Here the CDR3 DNA reads TGTGCTAGTGGTTTAAGAGGGCCTACAGATACGCAGTATTTT.

CDR3 coding DNA: TGTGCCAGCAGCCGTAGCGGGGGGGCAGGCTACGAGCAGTACTTC. Translation: CASSRSGGAGYEQYF. The chain couples TRBV7-6 to TRBJ2-7; TRBD2 matches at 11 bases. CDR3 length equals 15 residues. With V trimmed by 5 bases and J by 3 bases, 6 bases remained unmatched. CDR1 and CDR2 from the germline V gene are SGHVS and FNYEAQ.

The V call is TRBV9, the J call TRBJ2-5; 11 bases fit TRBD2. In germline, CDR1 is SGDLS, CDR2 YYNGEE. The V gene end was trimmed by 4 bases and the J gene end by 1 base; junction bases not matched to a gene: 6. The length of the CDR3 is 16 residues. CDR3 protein: CASSFRLAGGQETQYF. The DNA of the CDR3 is TGTGCCAGCAGCTTCCGGCTAGCGGGAGGCCAAGAGACCCAGTACTTC.

This chain links TRBV28 with TRBJ2-3; 10 bases align to TRBD2. The CDR3 runs to 18 residues. Germline assignment: CDR1 MDHEN and CDR2 SYDVKM. The V segment lost 6 bases and the J segment 4 bases; nucleotides outside the gene matches: 16. The CDR3: CASSGSSGSHLRADTQYF. In DNA, the CDR3 is TGTGCCAGCAGCGGGTCTAGCGGGAGCCACCTGCGTGCAGATACGCAGTATTTT. Supplemented by reference TRBV28 and TRBJ2-3, the full variable domain reads DVKVTQSSRYLVKRTGEKVFLECVQDMDHENMFWYRQDPGLGLRLIYFSYDVKMKEKGDIPEGYSVSREKKERFSLILESASTNQTSMYLCASSGSSGSHLRADTQYFGPGTRLTVL.

The V gene is TRBV5-4, the J gene TRBJ2-7, with 7 bases lining up with TRBD2. J was trimmed by 5 bases and V by 1 base; bases with no gene match: 6. CDR1 and CDR2 (germline): SGHNT, YYREEE (reference sequence). CDR3 size: 14 residues. CDR3 sequence reads: CASSLWGRVDEQYF. Written as DNA, the CDR3 is TGTGCCAGCAGCTTGTGGGGGAGGGTGGACGAGCAGTACTTC. The whole variable domain, remainder taken from reference TRBV5-4 and TRBJ2-7, is ETGVTQSPTHLIKTRGQQVTLRCSSQSGHNTVSWYQQALGQGPQFIFQYYREEENGRGNFPPRFSGLQFPNYSSELNVNALELDDSALYLCASSLWGRVDEQYFGPGTRLTVT.

V is TRBV14 and J is TRBJ2-3, with TRBD2 matching over 12 bases. The CDR3 spans 16 residues. V gave up 4 bases and J gave up 3 bases; unmatched junction bases: 5. From germline, CDR1 is SGHDN and CDR2 FVKESK. CDR3 in amino acids: CASSPLAGGLTDTQYF. The CDR3, as DNA: TGTGCCAGCAGCCCCCTAGCGGGGGGGTTAACAGATACGCAGTATTTT.

The chain employs TRBV25-1 and TRBJ2-7; D gene uncertain. CDR3 size: 11 residues. Germline values: CDR1 MGHDK, CDR2 SYGVNS. V was clipped by 2 bases and J by 4 bases, with 3 bases between them. The CDR3 protein is CASSETYEQYF. CDR3 nucleotide sequence: TGTGCCAGCAGTGAAACATACGAGCAGTACTTC.

The gene calls are TRBV6-5 and TRBJ1-5; D gene ambiguous. This CDR3 has 14 residues. Trimming removed 7 bases from V and 2 bases from J, with 12 bases in between. In germline, CDR1 is MNHEY, CDR2 SVGAGI. The CDR3 nucleotides are TGTGCCAGCAATCCAGGTAGTGGCAATCAGCCCCAGCATTTT. As protein: CASNPGSGNQPQHF.

This clone was detected only a few times. It is unclear where the CDR3 begins or ends on the DNA, so no DNA is shown, and the CDR3 is as TCRdb lists it. The chain carries TRBV28 and TRBJ1-4. Ends included, the CDR3 has 15 residues. From germline, CDR1 is MDHEN and CDR2 SYDVKM. The CDR3 is CASSSSGATNEKLFF.

V gene TRBV10-3 combines with J gene TRBJ2-7; the D gene is possibly TRBD2 (7 bases). The V end was cut by 7 bases, the J end by 5 bases, with 21 bases between. This CDR3 region has 15 residues. Germline CDR1 ENHRY, CDR2 SYGVKD. CDR3 sequence (DNA): TGTGCCATCAAGAGTGAGGGGGGAGGGTTGGACGAGCAGTACTTC. Translated, it gives CAIKSEGGGLDEQYF.

The table lists this clone with a count of one. V gene TRBV27 combines with J gene TRBJ1-2; D gene uncertain. Trimming pared 2 bases from V and 4 bases from J, leaving 8 bases between. CDR3 length: 13 amino acids. From germline, CDR1 is MNHEY and CDR2 SMNVEV (reference sequence). CDR3 bases: TGTGCCAGCAGTTTAGGAGACGCCTATGGCTACACCTTC. Protein product: CASSLGDAYGYTF.

CDR3 sequence: CASSSSGTGTYGYTF. The CDR3 DNA is TGTGCCAGCAGCTCCTCCGGGACAGGTACCTATGGCTACACCTTC. The chain couples TRBV5-6 to TRBJ1-2, with 8 bases fitting TRBD1. This CDR3 is 15 amino acids long. V was pared by 3 bases and J by 4 bases, with 8 bases of the junction left unmatched. Germline lookup yields CDR1 SGHDT and CDR2 YYEEEE. The full variable domain, with the rest looked up from reference TRBV5-6 and TRBJ1-2, is DAGVTQSPTHLIKTRGQQVTLRCSPKSGHDTVSWYQQALGQGPQFIFQYYEEEERQRGNFPDRFSGHQFPNYSSELNVNALLLGDSALYLCASSSSGTGTYGYTFGSGTRLTVV.

Comments on this clone: Other DNA sequences from this sample encode an identical CDR3 as well. This chain joins TRBV27 and TRBJ2-7; 9 nucleotides line up with TRBD1. The CDR3 length is 14 residues. Germline V CDR1 and CDR2: MNHEY, SMNVEV (reference sequence). V gave up 5 bases and J gave up 2 bases; unmatched junction bases: 4. The CDR3 is CASSLGQGTYEQYF. The CDR3 nucleotides read TGTGCCAGCAGTCTGGGACAGGGCACCTACGAGCAGTACTTC.

The chain employs TRBV5-6 and TRBJ2-5, with D unclear. The germline CDR1 and CDR2 sequences are SGHDT and YYEEEE. The CDR3 loop spans 13 amino acids. V dropped 1 base and J dropped 7 bases, with 11 bases sitting between them. The CDR3 DNA reads TGTGCCAGCAGCTTGTCAGGCGTTCGGACCCAGTACTTC. Protein: CASSLSGVRTQYF.

The V gene is TRBV21-1, the J gene TRBJ1-5; the table's D gene call, TRBD1, was not cross checked with the DNA. TRBV21-1 has pseudogene status. The CDR3 contains 15 residues. The CDR3 bases are TGTGCCAGCAGCAAAGGTCCCAGGGGGTTGCAGCCCCAGCATTTT. Protein: CASSKGPRGLQPQHF.